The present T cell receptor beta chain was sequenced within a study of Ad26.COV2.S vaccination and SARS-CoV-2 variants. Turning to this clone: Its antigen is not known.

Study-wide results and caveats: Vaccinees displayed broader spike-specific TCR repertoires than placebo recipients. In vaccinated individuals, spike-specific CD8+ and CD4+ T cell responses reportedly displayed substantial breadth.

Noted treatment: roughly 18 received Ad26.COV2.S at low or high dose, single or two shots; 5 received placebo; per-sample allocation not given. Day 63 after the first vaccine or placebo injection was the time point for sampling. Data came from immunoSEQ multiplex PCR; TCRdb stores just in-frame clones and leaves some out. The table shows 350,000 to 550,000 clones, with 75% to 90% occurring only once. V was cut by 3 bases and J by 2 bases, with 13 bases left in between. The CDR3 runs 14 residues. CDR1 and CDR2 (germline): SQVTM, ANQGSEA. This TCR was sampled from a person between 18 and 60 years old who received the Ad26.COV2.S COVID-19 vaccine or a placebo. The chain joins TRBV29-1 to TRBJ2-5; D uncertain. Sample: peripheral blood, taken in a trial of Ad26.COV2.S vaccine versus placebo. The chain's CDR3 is CSVDIGQLQETQYF. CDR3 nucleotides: TGCAGCGTTGATATCGGGCAGCTTCAAGAGACCCAGTACTTC.